These 8 T cell receptor beta chains share one sample of origin, sequenced in a study of CD8+ T cells in alopecia areata. The authors extracted RNA and reverse transcribed it into cDNA as the sequencing template. The assay was immunoSEQ multiplex PCR, and TCRdb's table has in-frame clones only and misses some. This table holds 200,000 or so clones, around three fifths found once. Sequencing used CD4+ T cells sorted from blood, obtained at week 0. These receptor sequences come from a human donor with alopecia areata.

On this clone: The same CDR3 can be traced to other DNA sequences in this sample. The chain has TRBV29-1 and TRBJ1-1; TRBD1 matches 8 bases. J gave up 1 base and V 4 bases, and 2 bases lay outside the gene matches. From germline, CDR1 is SQVTM and CDR2 ANQGSEA. The CDR3 runs to 13 residues. Here the CDR3 reads CSVVGQENTEAFF. CDR3 DNA: TGCAGCGTTGTGGGACAGGAGAACACTGAAGCTTTCTTT.

The chain's CDR3 is CSATGDRGSGNTIYF. CDR3 sequence (DNA): TGCAGCGCCACAGGGGACAGGGGCTCTGGAAACACCATATATTTT. The chain carries TRBV29-1 and TRBJ1-3; 10 positions agree with TRBD1. From germline, CDR1 is SQVTM and CDR2 ANQGSEA. CDR3 length: 15 amino acids. With 7 bases clipped from V and 0 bases from J, the junction kept 6 bases outside the gene matches.

J is TRBJ1-1 and V is TRBV5-1, with 8 positions matching TRBD1. CDR3 size: 15 residues. CDR1 SGHRS and CDR2 YFSETQ come from the germline V gene. The ends lost 4 bases at V and 3 bases at J; junction bases unmatched: 8. CDR3 sequence reads: CASSKRTGHDTEAFF. For the CDR3, the DNA is TGCGCCAGCAGCAAAAGGACAGGGCATGACACTGAAGCTTTCTTT.

In this sample, this clone turned up many times. The rearrangement joins TRBV7-9 to TRBJ1-2; a possible D gene is TRBD1 (5 bases). Germline V gives CDR1 SEHNR, CDR2 FQNEAQ (reference sequence). This CDR3 region has 14 residues. Trimming pared 5 bases from V and 5 bases from J, leaving 15 bases between. The CDR3: CASSTGQPPYGYTF. The CDR3 DNA is TGTGCCAGCAGCACAGGACAACCTCCTTATGGCTACACCTTC.

The rearrangement uses TRBV20-1 and TRBJ2-3; D remains unclear. Germline-derived CDR1 and CDR2 are DFQATT and SNEGSKA (reference sequence). The V end was cut by 1 base, the J end by 6 bases, with 2 bases between. This CDR3 spans 10 amino acids. The CDR3 bases are TGCAGTGCTAGAGGTGATACGCAGTATTTT. Residues: CSARGDTQYF.

The genes are TRBV11-2 and TRBJ1-2; 7 positions agree with TRBD1. The CDR3 has 15 amino acids. Germline CDR1 reads SGHAT; CDR2 reads FQNNGV. V gave up 4 bases and J gave up 3 bases; unmatched junction bases: 8. CDR3 residues: CASSSIQGPDYGYTF. In nucleotides, the CDR3 is TGTGCCAGCAGCTCAATACAGGGGCCGGACTATGGCTACACCTTC.

The chain uses TRBV6-5 and TRBJ2-5; tentatively, D is TRBD1 (5 bases). Between the trimmed V and J ends, which lost 0 bases and 0 bases, there was a span of 8 bases. The length of the CDR3 is 15 residues. The V gene's germline CDR1 is MNHEY and CDR2 SVGAGI. The CDR3 DNA sequence: TGTGCCAGCAGTTACTCGAGACAGTACCAAGAGACCCAGTACTTC. The encoded protein is CASSYSRQYQETQYF.

The V and J genes are TRBV11-2 and TRBJ2-2, with D unclear. V lost 7 bases to trimming and J lost 1 base, with 7 bases between them. Germline-derived CDR1 and CDR2 are SGHAT and FQNNGV. The CDR3 loop spans 13 amino acids. Here the CDR3 reads CASTDKNTGELFF. The CDR3, as DNA: TGTGCCAGCACCGATAAGAACACCGGGGAGCTGTTTTTT.